This TCR beta chain appears in the sequencing data of a study of vaccination and CD4 T cells after COVID-19. Study information: Taking of post-vaccine samples occurred a median around 72 days after dose two (range 14 to 241). Cultures designated as controls were supplied with a CEFX pool, an HIV-1 Nef pool, or no peptide.

Study findings and constraints: This study had few convalescent patients and no early post-infection samples.

Documented treatment: roughly nine-day PBMC culture with coronavirus spike peptide pools or control peptides (ViraFEST assay). This CDR3 region has 16 residues. V lost 2 bases to trimming and J lost 4 bases, with 17 bases between them. Per the germline V gene, CDR1 is SGHTA and CDR2 is FQGNSA. Oncomine TCR Beta short-read sequencing was applied to DNA from cultured CD4+ T cells. One entry per CDR3 protein results from TCRdb running MiXCR on the PCR reads. The table lists approximately 13,000 distinct CDR3 sequences, 60% of them singletons. About this clonotype: The antigen is unknown.

The genes are TRBV7-2 and TRBJ1-2, with a possible D match to TRBD1 (6 bases). The specimen was CD4+ T cells from blood, cultured in vitro. The receptor was isolated from a human donor who had recovered from COVID-19. CDR3 nucleotides: TGTGCCAGCAGCTTAAGCGGGGGCGCGGGTCTCTATGGCTACACCTTC. Translating it yields CASSLSGGAGLYGYTF.